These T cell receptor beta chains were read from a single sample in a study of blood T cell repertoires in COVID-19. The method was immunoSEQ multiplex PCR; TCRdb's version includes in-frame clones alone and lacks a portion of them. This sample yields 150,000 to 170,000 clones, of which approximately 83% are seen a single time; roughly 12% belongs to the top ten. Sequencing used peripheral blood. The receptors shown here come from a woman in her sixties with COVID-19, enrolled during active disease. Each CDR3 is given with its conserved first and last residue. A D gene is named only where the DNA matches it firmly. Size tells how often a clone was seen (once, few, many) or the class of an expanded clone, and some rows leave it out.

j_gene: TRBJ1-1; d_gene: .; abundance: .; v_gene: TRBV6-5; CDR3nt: TGTGCCAGCAGTGACTCTCGGAGGGGGGGCACTGAAGCTTTCTTT; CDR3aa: CASSDSRRGGTEAFF
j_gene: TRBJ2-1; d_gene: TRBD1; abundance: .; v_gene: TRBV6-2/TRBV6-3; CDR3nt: TGTGCCAGCAGTTCAAGGACAGGGGTGAGCGACAATGAGCAGTTCTTC; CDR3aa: CASSSRTGVSDNEQFF
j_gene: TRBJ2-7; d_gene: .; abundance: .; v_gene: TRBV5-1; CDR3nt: TGCGCCAGCAGCTCGGGGGATGCGGTCACCGGCGAGCAGTACTTC; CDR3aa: CASSSGDAVTGEQYF
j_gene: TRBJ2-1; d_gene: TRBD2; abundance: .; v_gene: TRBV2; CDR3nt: TGTGCCAGCACTTCTAGCGGGGGCTCCTACAATGAGCAGTTCTTC; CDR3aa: CASTSSGGSYNEQFF
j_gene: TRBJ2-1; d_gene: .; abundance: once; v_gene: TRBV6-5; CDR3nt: TGTGCCAGCTGGCTCAGGGTTTCGAACAATGAGCAGTTCTTC; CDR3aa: CASWLRVSNNEQFF
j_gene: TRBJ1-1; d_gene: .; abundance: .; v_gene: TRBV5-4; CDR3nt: TGTGCCAGCAGCTTGGCGACAGGGAACACTGAAGCTTTCTTT; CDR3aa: CASSLATGNTEAFF
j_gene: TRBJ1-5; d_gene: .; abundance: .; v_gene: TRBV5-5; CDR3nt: TGTGCCAGCAGCTTGTGGGCGGGTCAGCCCCAGCATTTT; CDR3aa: CASSLWAGQPQHF
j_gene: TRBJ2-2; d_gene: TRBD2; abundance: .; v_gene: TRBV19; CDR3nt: TGTGCCAGTAGCCATACCTTTCCCGGGGTAGCGGGAGCCGGGGAGCTGTTTTTT; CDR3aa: CASSHTFPGVAGAGELFF
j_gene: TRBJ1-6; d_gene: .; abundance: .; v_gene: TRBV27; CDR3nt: TGTGCCAGCAGTTTATCGGGCCCCTATAATTCACCCCTCCACTTT; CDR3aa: CASSLSGPYNSPLHF
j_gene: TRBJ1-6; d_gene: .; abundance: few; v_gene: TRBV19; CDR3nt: TGTGCCAGCCAGACGGGTGATGGTTCACCCCTCCACTTT; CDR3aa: CASQTGDGSPLHF
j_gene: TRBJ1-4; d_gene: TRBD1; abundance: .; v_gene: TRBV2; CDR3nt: TGTGCCAGCAGTGACGGACAGGGGGGATTTGAAAAACTGTTTTTT; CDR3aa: CASSDGQGGFEKLFF
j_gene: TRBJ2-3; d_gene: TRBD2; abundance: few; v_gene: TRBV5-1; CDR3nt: TGCGCCAGCGGACTAGCGGGAAGCGATACGCAGTATTTT; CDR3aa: CASGLAGSDTQYF
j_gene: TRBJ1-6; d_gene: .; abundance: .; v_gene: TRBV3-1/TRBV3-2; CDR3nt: TGTGCCAGCAGCCAAGAACCTCTAGCGGGTTCCTATAATTCACCCCTCCACTTT; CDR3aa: CASSQEPLAGSYNSPLHF
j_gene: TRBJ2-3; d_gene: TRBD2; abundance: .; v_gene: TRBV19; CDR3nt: TGTGCCAGTAGTACAGAGCGACTAGCGAATAGCACAGATACGCAGTATTTT; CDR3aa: CASSTERLANSTDTQYF
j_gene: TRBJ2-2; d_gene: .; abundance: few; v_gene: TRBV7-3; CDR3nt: TGTGCCAGCGCGGGCATCGCCCCCCCGAGGGAGCTGTTTTTT; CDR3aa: CASAGIAPPRELFF
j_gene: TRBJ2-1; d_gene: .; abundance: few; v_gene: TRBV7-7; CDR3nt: TGTGCTAGCAGCTTAGAATCGGGACTCTACAATGAGCAGTTCTTC; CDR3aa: CASSLESGLYNEQFF